Below are 21 T cell receptor beta chains sequenced from a single sample in a study of shared clonotypes between healthy human individuals. Assay used: immunoSEQ multiplex PCR; TCRdb lists only in-frame clones, some missing. The sample consists of millions of clones, 85% to 95% of them appearing once. The sequenced sample consisted of naive CD4+ T cells sorted from blood. Subset indicated: CD45RA+ positively selected. These receptors were obtained from a man between 18 and 35 years old in good health.

The chain joins TRBV2 to TRBJ1-6; D may be TRBD1 (6 bases). The CDR3 length is 13 residues. The germline gives CDR1 SNHLY, CDR2 FYNNEI. V was clipped by 2 bases and J by 8 bases, with 7 bases between them. This CDR3 is CASSEQGYSPLHF. The CDR3 DNA follows: TGTGCCAGCAGTGAACAGGGGTATTCACCCCTCCACTTT.

V usage is TRBV7-9 and J usage is TRBJ2-1; D remains ambiguous. Germline loops: CDR1 SEHNR, CDR2 FQNEAQ (reference sequence). This CDR3 has 12 residues. Trimming shortened V by 1 base and J by 10 bases, and 8 bases separated the two germline ends. Here the CDR3 DNA reads TGTGCCAGCAGCTTAGGGCCCACCGAGCAGTTCTTC. Translated, it gives CASSLGPTEQFF.

V usage is TRBV4-1 and J usage is TRBJ1-4, with TRBD1 matching over 8 bases. The CDR3 has 13 amino acids. Per the germline V gene, CDR1 is MGHRA and CDR2 is YSYEKL. With 4 bases clipped from V and 8 bases from J, the junction kept 3 bases outside the gene matches. CDR3 sequence (DNA): TGCGCCAGCAGCCCGACAGGGGAGGAAAAACTGTTTTTT. It is translated as CASSPTGEEKLFF.

The J gene is TRBJ1-2, the V gene TRBV4-1; TRBD1 matches 7 bases. Germline trimming cut 0 bases from V and 3 bases from J; bases unmatched to any gene: 4. CDR3 size: 15 residues. Per germline, CDR1 MGHRA and CDR2 YSYEKL. Here the CDR3 DNA reads TGCGCCAGCAGCCAAGATGGGGGGACAGACTATGGCTACACCTTC. Translation gives CASSQDGGTDYGYTF.

A word on this clone: This sample also contains other DNA sequences that code for the same CDR3. The CDR3 reads CASSEVTDTQYF. The DNA of the CDR3 is TGTGCCAGCAGTGAAGTGACAGATACGCAGTATTTT. The J gene is TRBJ2-3, the V gene TRBV6-1; no reliable D call. V shed 1 base and J shed 3 bases, with 2 bases lying between them. This CDR3 is 12 amino acids long. The V gene's germline CDR1 is MNHNS and CDR2 SASEGT.

The rearrangement uses TRBV11-2 and TRBJ2-1, with D possibly called TRBD1 or TRBD2 (5 bases each). Trimming took off 6 bases at V and 15 bases at J, with 21 bases between the two ends. Germline V gene lookup returns CDR1 SGHAT and CDR2 FQNNGV. The CDR3 covers 13 residues. The CDR3 is CASRRPGTPNGFF. CDR3 DNA sequence: TGTGCCAGCAGACGACCCGGGACCCCGAATGGGTTCTTC. The variable domain in full, with the rest retrieved from reference TRBV11-2 and TRBJ2-1, is EAGVAQSPRYKIIEKRQSVAFWCNPISGHATLYWYQQILGQGPKLLIQFQNNGVVDDSQLPKDRFSAERLKGVDSTLKIQPAKLEDSAVYLCASRRPGTPNGFFGPGTRLTVL.

The chain uses TRBV11-2 and TRBJ2-1, with D possibly TRBD2 on 5 matching bases. The CDR3 consists of 15 residues. The V end was cut by 1 base, the J end by 7 bases, with 14 bases between. The germline CDR1 and CDR2 sequences are SGHAT and FQNNGV. The CDR3 loop reads CASSLGSTGGNEQFF. The CDR3 nucleotides are TGTGCCAGCAGCTTAGGCTCGACTGGCGGGAATGAGCAGTTCTTC.

The chain combines TRBV4-1 with TRBJ1-2, with a weak D call TRBD1 (6 bases). The CDR3 is 15 residues long. Germline V gene sequence: CDR1 MGHRA, CDR2 YSYEKL. V was trimmed by 0 bases and J by 6 bases, leaving 14 bases between them. CDR3 bases: TGCGCCAGCAGCCAAGACATAGGGGGAAAGGATGGCTACACCTTC. Translated, it gives CASSQDIGGKDGYTF.

The rearrangement uses TRBV19 and TRBJ1-1, with 7 nucleotides matching TRBD1. CDR3 length equals 14 residues. The V and J ends lost 4 bases and 5 bases, in that order; junction bases with no gene match: 7. Per the germline V gene, CDR1 is LNHDA and CDR2 is SQIVND (reference sequence). CDR3: CASSTGGARTEAFF. In DNA form, the CDR3 reads TGTGCCAGTAGTACAGGGGGGGCGCGAACTGAAGCTTTCTTT.

The rearrangement joins TRBV5-1 to TRBJ2-3; the match to TRBD2 covers 7 bases. The CDR3 consists of 16 residues. V lost 4 bases, J lost 3 bases, and 11 bases stayed unmatched. Germline CDR1 reads SGHRS; CDR2 reads YFSETQ. The CDR3 DNA reads TGCGCCAGCAGCCTCTTGGGCGGGGAGGGGACAGATACGCAGTATTTT. Its translation is CASSLLGGEGTDTQYF. The variable domain in full, completed from reference TRBV5-1 and TRBJ2-3, reads KAGVTQTPRYLIKTRGQQVTLSCSPISGHRSVSWYQQTPGQGLQFLFEYFSETQRNKGNFPGRFSGRQFSNSRSEMNVSTLELGDSALYLCASSLLGGEGTDTQYFGPGTRLTVL.

This clone was seen many times. The chain links TRBV25-1 to TRBJ2-7; D ambiguous. CDR3 length: 14 residues. Germline assignment: CDR1 MGHDK and CDR2 SYGVNS. With 0 bases removed from V and 2 bases from J, the gap between germline ends came to 8 bases. Here the CDR3 reads CASSEYRLTYEQYF. The CDR3 region has the DNA TGTGCCAGCAGTGAATATCGGCTGACCTACGAGCAGTACTTC.

This chain connects TRBV10-3 to TRBJ2-7; 9 nucleotides align to TRBD1. Germline assignment: CDR1 ENHRY and CDR2 SYGVKD. This CDR3 has 13 residues. The J segment lost 2 bases and the V segment lost 11 bases, leaving 7 bases of the junction unmatched. CDR3 region: CASGTGTAYEQYF. The CDR3 region has the DNA TGTGCCTCCGGGACAGGGACAGCCTACGAGCAGTACTTC.

The chain is built from TRBV28 and TRBJ1-1, with D perhaps matching TRBD1 (6 bases). The CDR3 length is 15 residues. The V gene's germline CDR1 is MDHEN and CDR2 SYDVKM. V was clipped by 2 bases and J by 6 bases, with 16 bases between them. The CDR3 coding sequence is TGTGCCAGCAGTTTAATTGGCAGGGGAGTGGCTGAAGCTTTCTTT. Translated, it gives CASSLIGRGVAEAFF.

The genes are TRBV7-8 and TRBJ1-5, with D tentatively TRBD1 (5 bases). Trimming took off 4 bases at V and 4 bases at J, with 14 bases between the two ends. The CDR3 covers 15 residues. From germline, CDR1 is SGHVS and CDR2 FQNEAQ. As DNA, the CDR3 is TGTGCCAGCAGCTCAAACAGGATTACGAATCAGCCCCAGCATTTT. Its protein product is CASSSNRITNQPQHF.

This clone came up once. This chain uses TRBV6-5 with TRBJ1-5; tentatively, D is TRBD1 (5 bases). The CDR3 loop spans 13 amino acids. Germline lookup yields CDR1 MNHEY and CDR2 SVGAGI. Trimming took 6 bases from V and 4 from J, leaving 10 bases between them. Here the CDR3 reads CASRRGENQPQHF. The CDR3 bases are TGTGCCAGCAGGAGGGGCGAAAATCAGCCCCAGCATTTT.

The rearrangement links TRBV18 to TRBJ1-1; 7 nucleotides match TRBD1. The CDR3 totals 16 residues. Germline values: CDR1 KGHSH, CDR2 LQKENI. V trimming: 3 bases; J trimming: 0 bases; junction bases outside the gene matches: 7. The CDR3 spells CASSPGQAAMNTEAFF. CDR3 sequence (DNA): TGTGCCAGCTCACCTGGACAGGCCGCTATGAACACTGAAGCTTTCTTT.

This chain links TRBV11-2 with TRBJ2-2, with 7 nucleotides matching TRBD1. V was pared by 2 bases and J by 9 bases, with 3 bases of the junction left unmatched. CDR1 and CDR2 from the germline V gene are SGHAT and FQNNGV. The length of the CDR3 is 13 residues. CDR3 sequence (DNA): TGTGCCAGCAGCTTATACAGGGGCTGGGAGCTGTTTTTT. It codes for CASSLYRGWELFF. Full variable domain (remainder filled in from reference TRBV11-2 and TRBJ2-2): EAGVAQSPRYKIIEKRQSVAFWCNPISGHATLYWYQQILGQGPKLLIQFQNNGVVDDSQLPKDRFSAERLKGVDSTLKIQPAKLEDSAVYLCASSLYRGWELFFGEGSRLTVL.

Turning to this clone: The sample carries other DNA sequences with the same CDR3. The chain joins TRBV4-3 to TRBJ2-1; the D is unclear. V dropped 0 bases and J dropped 8 bases, with 8 bases sitting between them. Germline V gene data show CDR1 as LGHNA and CDR2 as YSLEER. This CDR3 is 13 amino acids long. CDR3 nucleotides: TGCGCCAGCAGCCAAGATAGAGGAGATGAGCAGTTCTTC. As protein: CASSQDRGDEQFF.

The chain links TRBV5-4 to TRBJ2-3, with 11 bases identical to TRBD2. Germline V gives CDR1 SGHNT, CDR2 YYREEE (reference sequence). CDR3 length equals 14 residues. The junction had 2 bases not matched to a gene; V was cut back by 3 bases and J by 5 bases. This chain's CDR3 is CASSSLAGGDTQYF. CDR3 DNA sequence: TGTGCCAGCAGCTCGCTAGCGGGGGGAGATACGCAGTATTTT.

The V call is TRBV28, the J call TRBJ2-3; no definite D call. The CDR3 sequence is 14 residues long. CDR1 is MDHEN and CDR2 is SYDVKM in the germline V gene. V lost 8 bases to trimming and J lost 1 base, with 13 bases between them. CDR3 residues: CASSPSSRTDTQYF. CDR3 DNA: TGTGCCAGCTCCCCGAGCTCTCGCACAGATACGCAGTATTTT.

The rearrangement uses TRBV30 and TRBJ1-4; 8 positions agree with TRBD1. Germline V CDR1 and CDR2: GTSNPN, SVGIG (reference sequence). The CDR3 sequence is 14 residues long. V lost 2 bases, J lost 7 bases, and 6 bases stayed unmatched. CDR3 region: CAWSMTGVVEKLFF. The CDR3 bases are TGTGCCTGGAGTATGACAGGGGTTGTTGAAAAACTGTTTTTT.